This T cell receptor (beta chain) came from a study of CD8 T cells in Susac syndrome. Across the whole study: Patients with Susac syndrome were therapy-naive, treated with corticosteroids, or treated with intravenous immunoglobulin alone when blood was collected.

TEMRA cells were FACS-enriched and CD8+ and CD4+ T cells negatively isolated. V dropped 5 bases and J dropped 3; count of bases not matched to a gene: 6. The CDR3 runs to 14 residues. In germline, CDR1 is MNHEY, CDR2 SVGEGT. With random hexamers, about 0.5 to 1 ug RNA was reverse transcribed. The method of amplification for TCR beta CDR3 was immunoSEQ multiplex PCR, covering 54 Vbeta and 13 Jbeta. MiXCR was run by TCRdb on the immunoSEQ multiplex PCR reads, yielding one entry per CDR3 protein. There are about 210,000 distinct CDR3 sequences in the sample; 85% to 95% occur only once, and 0.15% to 0.2% lies in the top ten.

The V call is TRBV6-2 or TRBV6-3, the J call TRBJ2-7, with 8 bases lining up with TRBD2. The origin of this receptor is a human donor with Susac syndrome. The sequencing input was CD4+ T cells from PBMCs. DNA for the CDR3: TGTGCCAGCAGTACCCGGGAGGGGCTCTACGAGCAGTACTTC. Translated, it gives CASSTREGLYEQYF.